Reported below is one T cell receptor (beta chain). Its antigen is undetermined. Trimming took off 8 bases at V and 1 base at J, with 8 bases between the two ends. CDR3 length equals 12 residues. Per germline, CDR1 LNHDA and CDR2 SQIVND (reference sequence). These data belong to a study of graft-versus-host responses after intestinal transplantation. On the study more broadly: Among the recipients, transplants were multivisceral, liver-intestinal, or isolated intestinal. Recipients across the board were started on anti-thymocyte globulin induction, then kept on tacrolimus and steroids for two to four years.

Method: immunoSEQ multiplex PCR; TCRdb's copy keeps in-frame clones and lacks some. The sample consists of about 85,000 clones, 75% to 95% of them appearing once. Broader study findings: Analysis identified GvH clones in recipient marrow, with some appearing first in ileum or blood. In patients with graft-donor T cell macrochimerism, allograft graft-versus-host to host-versus-graft clonal ratios were high.

The chain combines TRBV19 with TRBJ1-1; D is ambiguous. The clonotype comes from a human donor who was the organ donor for an intestinal transplant. The source material was unstimulated CD8+ T cells sorted from spleen or lymph node cells, sampled before transplant. The CDR3 region is CASDTGNTEAFF. The CDR3 coding sequence is TGTGCCAGTGACACGGGGAACACTGAAGCTTTCTTT.